The 32 T cell receptor beta chains below were found in one sample sequenced in a study of long-term antiretroviral therapy in people with HIV. The authors ran the immunoSEQ assay, v3.0, at survey level. Repertoires were generated with immunoSEQ multiplex PCR, while TCRdb's copy carries only in-frame clones and drops some. The table lists some 40,000 clones, less than 95% of them singletons, with approximately 2% in the top ten. The sequenced sample was unsorted PBMCs, obtained roughly 9.4 years after starting antiretroviral therapy. The receptors were gathered from a man aged 25 to 40 with HIV.

The rearrangement uses TRBV5-4 and TRBJ2-1; D assignment may be TRBD1 or TRBD2 (5 bases each). V gave up 4 bases and J gave up 5 bases, with 13 bases separating them. Germline CDR1 and CDR2: SGHNT and YYREEE (reference sequence). The CDR3 has 14 amino acids. The CDR3 loop is CASSPTVGDNEQFF. The CDR3 DNA is TGTGCCAGCAGCCCGACTGTGGGGGACAATGAGCAGTTCTTC.

The chain combines TRBV7-6 with TRBJ2-3; 7 nucleotides agree with TRBD1. CDR3 length: 16 residues. Trimming took 2 bases from V and 2 from J; bases not matched to a gene: 7. Germline CDR1 SGHVS, CDR2 FNYEAQ. Here the CDR3 DNA reads TGTGCCAGCAGCTTACAACAGGGGTTCGCCACAGATACGCAGTATTTT. Translating gives CASSLQQGFATDTQYF.

V is TRBV11-2 and J is TRBJ2-4; 9 nucleotides agree with TRBD1. With 5 bases clipped from V and 0 bases from J, the junction kept 2 bases outside the gene matches. The CDR3 totals 15 residues. The germline gives CDR1 SGHAT, CDR2 FQNNGV. The CDR3 DNA is TGTGCCAGCAGCCTGGACAGGGGAGCCAAAAACATTCAGTACTTC. The encoded protein is CASSLDRGAKNIQYF.

The chain recombines TRBV10-3 with TRBJ2-1; D assignment may be TRBD1 or TRBD2 (6 bases each). This CDR3 contains 15 residues. The V gene lost 7 bases and the J gene lost 3 bases, with 16 bases spanning the gap. From germline, CDR1 is ENHRY and CDR2 SYGVKD. For the CDR3, the DNA is TGTGCCATCAACCTTGACGGGGGCGGCTACAATGAGCAGTTCTTC. It specifies CAINLDGGGYNEQFF.

V gene TRBV10-3 combines with J gene TRBJ1-6; D is undetermined. The V gene's germline CDR1 is ENHRY and CDR2 SYGVKD. The CDR3 runs to 13 residues. Between the trimmed V and J ends, which lost 7 bases and 0 bases, there was a span of 4 bases. This CDR3 reads CAITSSYNSPLHF. CDR3 nucleotides: TGTGCCATCACTAGCTCCTATAATTCACCCCTCCACTTT.

The gene calls are TRBV7-9 and TRBJ1-3; the match to TRBD1 covers 9 bases. Trimming removed 0 bases from V and 6 bases from J; junction bases left unmatched: 3. CDR3 length: 15 residues. Germline CDR1 SEHNR, CDR2 FQNEAQ (reference sequence). The CDR3 sequence: CASSLAGTGPNTIYF. The CDR3 DNA reads TGTGCCAGCAGCTTAGCCGGGACAGGGCCAAACACCATATATTTT.

The chain couples TRBV2 to TRBJ1-1; no clear D. V lost 4 bases and J 0 bases, leaving 3 bases between the germline ends. CDR1 and CDR2 (germline): SNHLY, FYNNEI. The CDR3 is 12 residues long. The CDR3 DNA is TGTGCCAGCAGTGTACTGAACACTGAAGCTTTCTTT. Translating it yields CASSVLNTEAFF.

The chain links TRBV28 to TRBJ1-2, with TRBD1 identical over 7 bases. The CDR3 is 15 residues long. V lost 5 bases and J lost 4; bases outside the gene matches: 10. The germline CDR1 and CDR2 sequences are MDHEN and SYDVKM. The chain's CDR3 is CASSPLDREVYGYTF. Written as DNA, the CDR3 is TGTGCCAGCAGTCCCCTTGACAGGGAGGTCTATGGCTACACCTTC.

This chain links TRBV7-2 with TRBJ2-6; TRBD1 might be the D (6 bases). Germline CDR1 SGHTA, CDR2 FQGNSA. This CDR3 is 15 amino acids long. The ends were cut back, 4 bases at V and 0 bases at J, with 7 bases in the middle. CDR3 protein: CASSWTVSGANVLTF. The CDR3 DNA reads TGTGCCAGCAGCTGGACAGTCTCTGGGGCCAACGTCCTGACTTTC.

This chain uses TRBV2 with TRBJ2-1, with TRBD1 identical over 9 bases. After removal of 6 bases from V and 5 bases from J, the junction contained 2 bases not matched to a gene. The CDR3 spans 13 residues. Germline V CDR1 and CDR2: SNHLY, FYNNEI. The CDR3 nucleotides are TGTGCCAGCAGGGGGACAGGGAACAATGAGCAGTTCTTC. Protein: CASRGTGNNEQFF. Together with reference TRBV2 and TRBJ2-1, the CDR3 gives the full variable domain: EPEVTQTPSHQVTQMGQEVILRCVPISNHLYFYWYRQILGQKVEFLVSFYNNEISEKSEIFDDQFSVERPDGSNFTLKIRSTKLEDSAMYFCASRGTGNNEQFFGPGTRLTVL.

This clone appeared a few times. The junction does not match germline at one end; this may be a read error. V and J are TRBV6-1 and TRBJ1-1, with D hard to call. Germline V lookup: CDR1 MNHNS, CDR2 SASEGT. The CDR3 consists of 11 residues. The CDR3 DNA reads TGTGCCAGCAGTGAAGGGTGGCTGACCTTTTGG. It is translated as CASSEGWLTFW.

This chain uses TRBV29-1 with TRBJ1-2; 9 bases align to TRBD1. CDR3 length: 16 amino acids. Trimming took 4 bases from V and 4 from J; bases not matched to a gene: 13. The germline CDR1 and CDR2 sequences are SQVTM and ANQGSEA. The CDR3 protein is CSVGGTGYGESYGYTF. CDR3 DNA sequence: TGCAGCGTTGGGGGGACAGGGTACGGCGAGTCCTATGGCTACACCTTC.

This chain links TRBV9 with TRBJ1-3, with 7 bases aligning to TRBD1. The CDR3 sequence is 15 residues long. Germline trimming cut 0 bases from V and 3 bases from J; bases unmatched to any gene: 3. Germline CDR1 and CDR2: SGDLS and YYNGEE. The CDR3 nucleotides read TGTGCCAGCAGCGTAGGACAGGGCCGTGGAAACACCATATATTTT. Translation gives CASSVGQGRGNTIYF.

This chain links TRBV10-3 with TRBJ2-5; D is unresolved. This CDR3 is built from 13 residues. CDR1 is ENHRY and CDR2 is SYGVKD in the germline V gene. V lost 8 bases to trimming and J lost 3 bases, with 13 bases between them. The CDR3 nucleotides read TGTGCCATCGGGGTGGTAGGTGAAGAGACCCAGTACTTC. It translates to CAIGVVGEETQYF.

V usage is TRBV18 and J usage is TRBJ1-4, with 7 bases fitting TRBD1. Trimming took 3 bases from V and 11 from J; bases not matched to a gene: 9. The CDR3 consists of 14 residues. Germline V gene data show CDR1 as KGHSH and CDR2 as LQKENI. The CDR3 spells CASSPDRVMRKLFF. DNA for the CDR3: TGTGCCAGCTCACCCGACAGGGTGATGAGGAAACTGTTTTTT.

The V and J genes are TRBV6-6 and TRBJ2-7; TRBD2 matches 7 bases. Trimming removed 2 bases from V and 4 bases from J; junction bases left unmatched: 11. Germline assignment: CDR1 MNHNY and CDR2 SVGAGI (reference sequence). The CDR3 has 16 amino acids. For the CDR3, the DNA is TGTGCCAGCAGTTACCTCACCGGGGGGAGAGGGTACGAGCAGTACTTC. It specifies CASSYLTGGRGYEQYF.

This chain connects TRBV10-3 to TRBJ2-7, with TRBD1 matching 8 bases. Unmatched junction bases numbered 10, after V lost 6 bases and J lost 3 bases. This CDR3 is built from 15 residues. The V gene's germline CDR1 is ENHRY and CDR2 SYGVKD. CDR3 DNA: TGTGCCATCAGCCCGGGAACAGGGGGGAACTACGAGCAGTACTTC. This translates into CAISPGTGGNYEQYF.

The rearrangement joins TRBV6-5 to TRBJ1-2, with 9 positions matching TRBD1. V shed 5 bases and J 6 bases; nucleotides not matched to a gene: 10. This CDR3 is 15 amino acids long. The germline gives CDR1 MNHEY, CDR2 SVGAGI. This chain's CDR3 is CASSVGDRAGNGYTF. The CDR3 DNA sequence: TGTGCCAGCAGTGTTGGGGACAGGGCCGGTAATGGCTACACCTTC.

This clone has just one count. The chain employs TRBV10-3 and TRBJ2-3; unclear D gene. The length of the CDR3 is 15 residues. From germline, CDR1 is ENHRY and CDR2 SYGVKD. Deletions cut 2 bases from V and 0 bases from J, with 9 bases between. CDR3 amino acids: CAISEDLGSTDTQYF. Here the CDR3 DNA reads TGTGCCATCAGTGAGGATCTAGGGAGCACAGATACGCAGTATTTT.

This chain links TRBV7-9 with TRBJ1-1; D unresolved. The CDR3 consists of 13 residues. Looked up from germline, CDR1 is SEHNR and CDR2 is FQNEAQ (reference sequence). V lost 5 bases and J lost 1, with 8 bases in between. The CDR3 DNA follows: TGTGCCAGCAGCCAGCCCCCGAACACTGAAGCTTTCTTT. Its protein is CASSQPPNTEAFF.

J is TRBJ2-5 and V is TRBV11-3; perhaps D is TRBD1 or TRBD2 (5 bases each). The V gene's germline CDR1 is SGHNT and CDR2 YENEEA. Trimming removed 2 bases at V and 1 base at J, with 11 bases between. The CDR3 runs 15 residues. The CDR3 reads CASSLNGGPQETQYF. CDR3 coding DNA: TGTGCCAGCAGCTTAAATGGGGGACCCCAAGAGACCCAGTACTTC. The entire variable domain, with the rest obtained from reference TRBV11-3 and TRBJ2-5, is as follows: EAGVVQSPRYKIIEKKQPVAFWCNPISGHNTLYWYLQNLGQGPELLIRYENEEAVDDSQLPKDRFSAERLKGVDSTLKIQPAELGDSAVYLCASSLNGGPQETQYFGPGTRLLVL.

This sequence joins TRBV7-9 and TRBJ1-3, with TRBD1 as a possible D gene (6 bases). There are 18 residues in the CDR3. Germline V gene sequence: CDR1 SEHNR, CDR2 FQNEAQ (reference sequence). Trimming stripped 5 bases from V and 0 bases from J, with 20 bases between. The CDR3 DNA follows: TGTGCCAGCAGCCCCATGCCGGGACAATCATCCTCTGGAAACACCATATATTTT. Encoded protein: CASSPMPGQSSSGNTIYF.

This clone was recorded once. The chain is built from TRBV7-2 and TRBJ2-2, with TRBD2 identical over 10 bases. V was pared by 3 bases and J by 9 bases, with 7 bases of the junction left unmatched. CDR1 and CDR2 (germline): SGHTA, FQGNSA. The CDR3 runs to 15 residues. CDR3 protein: CASSLDPSGGRELFF. In DNA form, the CDR3 reads TGTGCCAGCAGCTTGGATCCTAGCGGGGGCAGGGAGCTGTTTTTT.

This clone was observed once. The chain links TRBV28 to TRBJ1-2, with TRBD1 matching 8 bases. Germline V lookup: CDR1 MDHEN, CDR2 SYDVKM. J was trimmed by 4 bases and V by 7 bases; bases with no gene match: 11. This CDR3 comprises 15 residues. The CDR3 here is CASTIGTGTSYGYTF. The CDR3 nucleotides are TGTGCCAGCACCATAGGGACAGGTACAAGCTATGGCTACACCTTC.

The count of this clone is one. The chain combines TRBV5-1 with TRBJ2-3; 9 bases fit TRBD1. Trimming took 3 bases from V and 9 from J; bases not matched to a gene: 14. Germline V gene data show CDR1 as SGHRS and CDR2 as YFSETQ. This CDR3 contains 16 residues. The CDR3 loop is CASSWGMGTGLETQYF. The CDR3, as DNA: TGCGCCAGCAGCTGGGGGATGGGGACAGGGTTGGAGACGCAGTATTTT.

This sequence joins TRBV7-2 and TRBJ2-4, with TRBD1 matching 10 bases. Per germline, CDR1 SGHTA and CDR2 FQGNSA. J lost 6 bases, V lost 4 bases, and 12 bases had no gene match. The CDR3 is made up of 17 amino acids. The CDR3 is CASSSWTGGAWANIQYF. DNA for the CDR3: TGTGCCAGCAGCTCATGGACAGGGGGGGCTTGGGCAAACATTCAGTACTTC.

The chain joins TRBV5-5 to TRBJ2-1; D call uncertain. Between the trimmed V and J ends, which lost 0 bases and 3 bases, there was a span of 7 bases. In germline, CDR1 is SGHKS, CDR2 YYEKEE (reference sequence). This CDR3 region has 14 residues. CDR3 amino acids: CASSLVGSYNEQFF. The CDR3 region has the DNA TGTGCCAGCAGCTTGGTTGGCAGCTACAATGAGCAGTTCTTC.

The V and J genes are TRBV19 and TRBJ1-1; tentatively, D is TRBD1 (5 bases). CDR3 length: 15 residues. CDR1 is LNHDA, CDR2 SQIVND, per germline (reference sequence). The V end lost 2 bases, the J end lost 12 bases, and 22 bases lay between the germline ends. CDR3 bases: TGTGCCAGTAGTATAACGGGACTACCGCCCTCCAAATCTTTCTTT. Translating gives CASSITGLPPSKSFF.

The genes are TRBV6-6 and TRBJ1-1, with D possibly matching TRBD1 (6 bases). CDR1 and CDR2 (germline): MNHNY, SVGAGI (reference sequence). The CDR3 covers 14 residues. The V end lost 5 bases, the J end lost 5 bases, and 15 bases lay between the germline ends. As DNA, the CDR3 is TGTGCCAGCAGTCAGCCAACCGGGACAACTGAAGCTTTCTTT. Translated: CASSQPTGTTEAFF.

This clone was counted between two and nine times. The chain combines TRBV5-4 with TRBJ1-2, with D perhaps TRBD1 (5 bases). V shed 1 base and J shed 6 bases, with 16 bases lying between them. The germline V gene has CDR1 SGHNT and CDR2 YYREEE (reference sequence). The length of the CDR3 is 15 residues. In DNA, the CDR3 is TGTGCCAGCAGCTTGTGGGGCAGGGCCCTCGATGGCTACACCTTC. Translating gives CASSLWGRALDGYTF.

V usage is TRBV5-1 and J usage is TRBJ1-2; D may be TRBD1 (6 bases). This CDR3 has 13 amino acids. CDR1 and CDR2 from the germline V gene are SGHRS and YFSETQ. V gave up 4 bases and J gave up 6 bases, with 13 bases separating them. Written as DNA, the CDR3 is TGCGCCAGCAGCCCCTGGGGGGGCGATGGCTACACCTTC. Translation: CASSPWGGDGYTF.

About this clone: The sample contains more than one DNA sequence encoding this CDR3. V usage is TRBV5-1 and J usage is TRBJ1-1; the D gene is possibly TRBD1 (5 bases). This CDR3 has 15 amino acids. Trimming took off 0 bases at V and 0 bases at J, with 9 bases between the two ends. Germline V gives CDR1 SGHRS, CDR2 YFSETQ. CDR3 amino acids: CASSLDGGMNTEAFF. The CDR3 DNA is TGCGCCAGCAGCTTGGATGGGGGAATGAACACTGAAGCTTTCTTT.